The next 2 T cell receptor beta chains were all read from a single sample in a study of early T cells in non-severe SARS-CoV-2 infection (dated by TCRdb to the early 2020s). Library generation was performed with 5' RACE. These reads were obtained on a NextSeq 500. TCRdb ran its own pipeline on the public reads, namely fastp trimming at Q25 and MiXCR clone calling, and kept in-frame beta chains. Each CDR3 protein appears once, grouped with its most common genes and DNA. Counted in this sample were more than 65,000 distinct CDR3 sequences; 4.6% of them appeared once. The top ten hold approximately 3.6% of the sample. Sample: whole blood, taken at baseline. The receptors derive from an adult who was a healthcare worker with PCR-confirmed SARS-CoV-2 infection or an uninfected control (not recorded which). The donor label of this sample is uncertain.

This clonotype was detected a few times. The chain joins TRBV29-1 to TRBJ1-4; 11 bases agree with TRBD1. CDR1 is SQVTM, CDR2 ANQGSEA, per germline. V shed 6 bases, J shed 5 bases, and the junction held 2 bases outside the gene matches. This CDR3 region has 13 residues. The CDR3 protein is CSVGTGGNEKLFF. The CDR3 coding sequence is TGCAGCGTCGGGACAGGGGGGAATGAAAAACTGTTTTTT.

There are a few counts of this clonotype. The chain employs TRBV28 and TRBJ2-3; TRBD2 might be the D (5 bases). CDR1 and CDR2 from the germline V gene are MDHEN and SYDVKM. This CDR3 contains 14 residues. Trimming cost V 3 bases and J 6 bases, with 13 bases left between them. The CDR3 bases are TGTGCCAGCAGTTTTGAGGGTGTCGGGGATACGCAGTATTTT. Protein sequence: CASSFEGVGDTQYF.